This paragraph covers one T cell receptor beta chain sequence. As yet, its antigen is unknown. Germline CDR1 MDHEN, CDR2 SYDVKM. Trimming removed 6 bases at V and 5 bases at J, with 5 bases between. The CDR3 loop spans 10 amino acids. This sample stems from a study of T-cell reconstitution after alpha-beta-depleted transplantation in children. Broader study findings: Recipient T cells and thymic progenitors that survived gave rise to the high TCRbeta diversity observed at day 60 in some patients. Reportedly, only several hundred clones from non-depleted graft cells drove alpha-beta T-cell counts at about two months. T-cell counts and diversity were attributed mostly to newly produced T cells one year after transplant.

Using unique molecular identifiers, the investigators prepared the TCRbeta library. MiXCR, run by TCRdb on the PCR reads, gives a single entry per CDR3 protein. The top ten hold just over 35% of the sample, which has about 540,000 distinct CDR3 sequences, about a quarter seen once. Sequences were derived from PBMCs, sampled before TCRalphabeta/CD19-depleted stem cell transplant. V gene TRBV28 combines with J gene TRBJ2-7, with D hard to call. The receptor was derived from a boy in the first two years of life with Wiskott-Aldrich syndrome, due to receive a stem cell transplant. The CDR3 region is CASRWDEQYF. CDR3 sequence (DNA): TGTGCCAGCAGATGGGACGAGCAGTACTTC.